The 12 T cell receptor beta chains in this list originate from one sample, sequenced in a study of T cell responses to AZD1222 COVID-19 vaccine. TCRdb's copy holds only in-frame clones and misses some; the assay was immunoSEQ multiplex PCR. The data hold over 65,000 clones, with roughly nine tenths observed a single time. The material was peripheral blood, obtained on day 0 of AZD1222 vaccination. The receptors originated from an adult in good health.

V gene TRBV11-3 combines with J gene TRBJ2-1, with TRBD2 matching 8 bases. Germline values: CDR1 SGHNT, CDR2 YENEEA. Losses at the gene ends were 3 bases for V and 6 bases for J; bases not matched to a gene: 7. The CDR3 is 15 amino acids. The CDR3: CASSLSGLGFNEQFF. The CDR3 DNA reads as TGTGCCAGCAGCTTGTCGGGACTAGGTTTCAATGAGCAGTTCTTC.

This CDR3 reads CASSSIGSSGYTF. CDR3 in DNA: TGTGCCAGTAGCAGTATAGGGAGCAGCGGCTACACCTTC. The J gene is TRBJ1-2, the V gene TRBV19; D is undetermined. This CDR3 comprises 13 residues. With 6 bases removed from V and 8 bases from J, the gap between germline ends came to 16 bases. In germline, CDR1 is LNHDA, CDR2 SQIVND (reference sequence). Variable domain in full (rest from reference TRBV19 and TRBJ1-2): DGGITQSPKYLFRKEGQNVTLSCEQNLNHDAMYWYRQDPGQGLRLIYYSQIVNDFQKGDIAEGYSVSREKKESFPLTVTSAQKNPTAFYLCASSSIGSSGYTFGSGTRLTVV.

CDR3 in DNA: TGTGCCAGCAACGAGCCCGGACAGGGAGGGCACGAGCAGTACTTC. This translates into CASNEPGQGGHEQYF. This chain links TRBV6-6 with TRBJ2-7; weak D call: TRBD1 (8 bases). V was trimmed by 7 bases and J by 5 bases, leaving 21 bases between them. The CDR3 loop spans 15 amino acids. Germline V gene sequence: CDR1 MNHNY, CDR2 SVGAGI (reference sequence).

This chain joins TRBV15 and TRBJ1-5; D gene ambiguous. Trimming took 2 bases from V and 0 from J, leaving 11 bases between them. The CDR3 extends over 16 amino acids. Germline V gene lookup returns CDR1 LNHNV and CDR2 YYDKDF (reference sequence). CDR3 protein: CATSRSPTDSNQPQHF. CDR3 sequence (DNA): TGTGCCACCAGCAGATCGCCTACAGATAGCAATCAGCCCCAGCATTTT.

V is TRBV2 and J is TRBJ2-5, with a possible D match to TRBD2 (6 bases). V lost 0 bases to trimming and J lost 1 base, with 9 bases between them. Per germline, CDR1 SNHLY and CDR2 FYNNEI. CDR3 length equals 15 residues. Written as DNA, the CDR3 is TGTGCCAGCAGTGAAGCTCCAGCGGGCCAAGAGACCCAGTACTTC. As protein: CASSEAPAGQETQYF.

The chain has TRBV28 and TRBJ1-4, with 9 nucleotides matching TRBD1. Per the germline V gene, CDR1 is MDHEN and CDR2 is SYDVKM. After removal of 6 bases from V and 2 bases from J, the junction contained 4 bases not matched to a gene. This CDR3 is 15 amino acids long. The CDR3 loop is CASSLTGGTNEKLFF. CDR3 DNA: TGTGCCAGCAGCTTGACAGGGGGTACTAATGAAAAACTGTTTTTT.

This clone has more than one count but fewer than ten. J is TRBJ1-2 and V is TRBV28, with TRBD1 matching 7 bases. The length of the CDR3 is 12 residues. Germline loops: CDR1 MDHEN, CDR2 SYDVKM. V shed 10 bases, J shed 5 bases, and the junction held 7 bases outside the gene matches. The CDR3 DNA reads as TGTGCCACCGCAAGGGACAGTTATGGCTACACCTTC. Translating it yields CATARDSYGYTF.

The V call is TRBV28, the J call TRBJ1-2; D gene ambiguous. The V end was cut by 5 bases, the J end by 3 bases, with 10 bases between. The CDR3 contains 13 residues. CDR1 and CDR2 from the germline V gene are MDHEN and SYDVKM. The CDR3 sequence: CASSLGRDYGYTF. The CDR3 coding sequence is TGTGCCAGCAGTCTAGGGAGGGACTATGGCTACACCTTC.

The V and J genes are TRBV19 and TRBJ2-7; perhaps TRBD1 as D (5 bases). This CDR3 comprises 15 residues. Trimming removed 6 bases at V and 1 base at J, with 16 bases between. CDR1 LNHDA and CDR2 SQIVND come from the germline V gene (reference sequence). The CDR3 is CASSPGTGRSYEQYF. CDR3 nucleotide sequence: TGTGCCAGTAGCCCCGGTACAGGCCGATCCTACGAGCAGTACTTC.

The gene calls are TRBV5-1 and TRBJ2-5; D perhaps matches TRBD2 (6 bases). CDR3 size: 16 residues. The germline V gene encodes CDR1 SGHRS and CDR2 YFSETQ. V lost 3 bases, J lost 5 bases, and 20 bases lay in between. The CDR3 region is CASSSGLPLTGETQYF. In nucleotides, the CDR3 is TGCGCCAGCAGCTCGGGACTTCCACTTACCGGGGAGACCCAGTACTTC.

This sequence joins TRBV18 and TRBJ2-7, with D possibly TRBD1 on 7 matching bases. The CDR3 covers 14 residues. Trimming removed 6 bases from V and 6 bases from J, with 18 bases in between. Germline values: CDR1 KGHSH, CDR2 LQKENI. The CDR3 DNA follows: TGTGCCAGCTCCCCGCAGGGGGGAAGAGCCGAGCAGTACTTC. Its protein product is CASSPQGGRAEQYF.

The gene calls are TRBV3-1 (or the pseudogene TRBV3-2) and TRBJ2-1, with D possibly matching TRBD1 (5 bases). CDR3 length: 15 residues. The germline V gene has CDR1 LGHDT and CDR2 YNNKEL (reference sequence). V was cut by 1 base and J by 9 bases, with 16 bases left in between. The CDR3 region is CASSQGGLGLGEQFF. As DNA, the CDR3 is TGTGCCAGCAGCCAAGGGGGCTTGGGGTTGGGTGAGCAGTTCTTC.